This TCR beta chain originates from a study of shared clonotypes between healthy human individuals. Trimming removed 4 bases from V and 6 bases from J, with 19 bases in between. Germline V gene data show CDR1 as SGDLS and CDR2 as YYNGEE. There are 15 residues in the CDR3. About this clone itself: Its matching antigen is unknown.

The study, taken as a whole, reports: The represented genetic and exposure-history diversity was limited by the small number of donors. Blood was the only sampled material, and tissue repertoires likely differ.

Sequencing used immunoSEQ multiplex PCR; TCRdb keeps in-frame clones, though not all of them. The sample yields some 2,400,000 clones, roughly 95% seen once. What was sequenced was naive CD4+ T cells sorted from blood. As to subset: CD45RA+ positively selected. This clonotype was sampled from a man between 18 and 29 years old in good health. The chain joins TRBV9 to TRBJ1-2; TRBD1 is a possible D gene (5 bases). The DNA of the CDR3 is TGTGCCAGCAGCTCGTCGCGGGGGGGATTGGATGGCTACACCTTC. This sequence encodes CASSSSRGGLDGYTF. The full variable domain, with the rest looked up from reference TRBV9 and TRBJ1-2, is DSGVTQTPKHLITATGQRVTLRCSPRSGDLSVYWYQQSLDQGLQFLIQYYNGEERAKGNILERFSAQQFPDLHSELNLSSLELGDSALYFCASSSSRGGLDGYTFGSGTRLTVV.